This TCR beta chain was sequenced during a study of blood T cell repertoires in COVID-19. The overall study: Samples representing acute and convalescent COVID-19 were sourced from the United States, Italy and Spain. PBMCs, B-cell-depleted T cells, or T cells provided the cDNA or gDNA that made up the material.

The count of this clone is one. V was clipped by 11 bases and J by 4 bases, with 15 bases between them. The germline CDR1 and CDR2 sequences are MNHNY and SVGAGI (reference sequence). The CDR3 has 12 amino acids. Per the original methods: Estimates of nucleated cell counts were drawn from the amplification of reference gene primers. Assay used: immunoSEQ multiplex PCR; TCRdb lists only in-frame clones, some missing. The D gene and trimming were derived from the DNA, and the V and J assignments and clone size from that table. Found here are tens of thousands of clones, 86% of them singletons; the top ten hold approximately 7%.

Material for sequencing was peripheral blood. The V and J genes are TRBV6-6 and TRBJ2-7; D is possibly TRBD2 (7 bases). This TCR was sampled from a man aged 50 to 60 with active COVID-19. The DNA for the CDR3 is TGTGCCTGGGGGGGCGGGGAGTACGAGCAGTACTTC. Its translation: CAWGGGEYEQYF.